The 6 T cell receptor beta chains reported below all come from one sample, sequenced in a study of T cells in Graves' hyperthyroidism and ophthalmopathy. Template material for amplifying TCR beta CDR3 regions consisted of RNA transcripts. Carried out on the TCR CDR3, a first-round RT-PCR used the HTBI primer set. MiXCR was run by TCRdb on the multiplex PCR reads, yielding one entry per CDR3 protein. Seen here are around 280,000 distinct CDR3 sequences, about 14% observed once, and the top ten hold approximately 8.6%. Sequencing was done on a sample of blood. These receptors were taken from a woman aged 30 to 39 with Graves' hyperthyroidism that later progressed to Graves' ophthalmopathy.

Points on this clonotype: A much more abundant neighbour one base away suggests this may be a read error. The V gene is TRBV6-1, the J gene TRBJ2-4; 10 nucleotides agree with TRBD2. Germline CDR1 MNHNS, CDR2 SASEGT. The CDR3 length is 16 residues. CDR3: CAKEEREGLDKSIQYF. CDR3 in DNA: TGTGCCAAAGAGGAGCGGGAGGGCCTGGACAAAAGCATTCAGTACTTC.

This clonotype was seen a few times. The chain couples TRBV14 to TRBJ2-7; 13 bases agree with TRBD2. Losses at the gene ends were 4 bases for V and 2 bases for J; bases not matched to a gene: 17. The length of the CDR3 is 20 residues. CDR1 is SGHDN and CDR2 is FVKESK in the germline V gene. CDR3 residues: CASSPIPGLAGLQHTYEQYF. Written as DNA, the CDR3 is TGTGCCAGCAGCCCTATACCGGGACTAGCGGGACTACAACACACCTACGAGCAGTACTTC.

This clonotype was detected only a few times. The chain uses TRBV28 and TRBJ1-5; D is unclear. The V and J ends lost 7 bases and 9 bases respectively, with 13 bases between them. The length of the CDR3 is 12 residues. Germline assignment: CDR1 MDHEN and CDR2 SYDVKM. The CDR3 nucleotides read TGTGCCAGCACCACCCGGGTTAGGCCCCAGCATTTT. It translates to CASTTRVRPQHF.

About this clonotype itself: The junction shows a germline mismatch at one end, possibly a read error. The chain carries TRBV28 and TRBJ2-3, with 8 bases aligning to TRBD2. CDR1 is MDHEN, CDR2 SYDVKM, per germline. This CDR3 region has 16 residues. The chain's CDR3 is CATSAGFAGGPDTQYF. CDR3 DNA: TGTGCCACCAGTGCGGGTTTCGCGGGGGGCCCAGATACGCAGTATTTT.

This clonotype was counted only a few times. J is TRBJ2-1 and V is TRBV19; 9 bases are shared with TRBD2. V gave up 6 bases and J gave up 5 bases; unmatched junction bases: 14. Germline V CDR1 and CDR2: LNHDA, SQIVND (reference sequence). This CDR3 comprises 17 residues. CDR3 amino acids: CASSTGRWASGNNEQFF. CDR3 in DNA: TGTGCCAGTAGCACTGGCCGTTGGGCTAGCGGGAACAATGAGCAGTTCTTC.

This clonotype was counted at least ten times. The chain combines TRBV27 with TRBJ2-7; 10 bases line up with TRBD1. Germline V gives CDR1 MNHEY, CDR2 SMNVEV (reference sequence). The CDR3 sequence is 15 residues long. Trimming removed 5 bases from V and 2 bases from J; junction bases left unmatched: 6. The CDR3: CASSTIGTGAYEQYF. CDR3 coding DNA: TGTGCCAGCAGTACGATCGGGACAGGGGCCTACGAGCAGTACTTC.